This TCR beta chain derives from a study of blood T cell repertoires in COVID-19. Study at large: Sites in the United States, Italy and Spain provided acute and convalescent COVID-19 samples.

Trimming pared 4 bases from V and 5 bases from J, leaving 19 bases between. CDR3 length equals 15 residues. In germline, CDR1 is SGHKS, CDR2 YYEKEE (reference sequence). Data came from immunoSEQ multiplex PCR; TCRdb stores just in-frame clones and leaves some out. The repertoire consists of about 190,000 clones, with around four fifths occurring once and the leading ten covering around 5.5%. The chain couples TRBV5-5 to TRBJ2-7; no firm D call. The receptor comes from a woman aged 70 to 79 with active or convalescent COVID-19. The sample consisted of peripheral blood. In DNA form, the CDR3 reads TGTGCCAGCAGCACCGCGGAGACTTCGCTGGACGAGCAGTACTTC. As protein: CASSTAETSLDEQYF.